A selection of T cell receptor beta chains follows, all from one sample in a study of monozygotic twins with inflammatory bowel disease. After re-calling the 5' RACE reads, TCRdb lists one entry per CDR3 protein, DNA absent. This sample's table reports about 330,000 distinct CDR3 sequences. Sequencing was done on a sample of blood. These receptors all come from a human donor with ulcerative colitis or Crohn's disease, or a healthy co-twin of an affected twin (not recorded which). Each CDR3 is given with its conserved first and last residue. The order of the fields is CDR3 length, V gene, J gene, CDR3 protein.

14	TRBV5-1	TRBJ2-5	CASSMTSGKETQYF
18	TRBV15	TRBJ2-3	CATSRSRGGQGRTDTQYF
14	TRBV5-1	TRBJ2-7	CASSLEGPPYEQYF
12	TRBV7-9	TRBJ2-1	CASSLEDNEQFF
13	TRBV6-2/TRBV6-3	TRBJ1-6	CASAGSYNSPLHF
15	TRBV7-3	TRBJ2-7	CASSLAGTPIYEQYF
14	TRBV6-5	TRBJ2-7	CASILPGGVYEQYF
15	TRBV27	TRBJ2-7	CASSYLTAAGGEQYF
16	TRBV27	TRBJ2-7	CASSETGQGISYEQYF
14	TRBV5-4	TRBJ2-1	CASSLAYELNEQFF
14	TRBV5-6	TRBJ1-1	CASSLTAVNTEAFF
13	TRBV7-9	TRBJ2-6	CASSFRQANVLTF
15	TRBV12-3/TRBV12-4	TRBJ1-5	CASSPQGGSNQPQHF
14	TRBV18	TRBJ2-7	CASSGAGGAYEQYF
13	TRBV10-3	TRBJ1-2	CAIRGDLPGGYTF
14	TRBV29-1	TRBJ2-5	CSVDVGGTGETQYF
15	TRBV5-1	TRBJ2-1	CASSPLAGAWNEQFF
14	TRBV5-1	TRBJ2-7	CASALVEEGNEQYF
13	TRBV3-1	TRBJ1-1	CASSRLGGTEAFF
14	TRBV14	TRBJ2-5	CASSQVHRGVTQYF
14	TRBV3-1	TRBJ2-7	CASSQDTVRGKQYF
15	TRBV20-1	TRBJ2-3	CGARNSGRARDTQYF
13	TRBV5-5	TRBJ2-3	CASSLEVRTTQYF
14	TRBV7-2	TRBJ2-7	CASNLGRRSYEQYF
16	TRBV7-9	TRBJ1-4	CASSPPAGQTYEKLFF
15	TRBV25-1	TRBJ1-4	CASAGSRVTNEKLFF
13	TRBV7-3	TRBJ2-3	CASSSAYGDTQYF
12	TRBV5-6	TRBJ2-3	CASSAGGHTQYF
15	TRBV18	TRBJ2-1	CASSPQGGTYNEQFF
13	TRBV29-1	TRBJ1-4	CSVSTKANEKLFF
15	TRBV2	TRBJ2-1	CASSPPLGPYNEQFF
15	TRBV28	TRBJ2-7	CASSSPPSLRVEQYF
15	TRBV2	TRBJ2-1	CASSVYSGSYNEQFF
15	TRBV7-8	TRBJ2-7	CASSLVRSGTYEQYF
17	TRBV20-1	TRBJ2-7	CSARDFHDQGISYEQYF
13	TRBV28	TRBJ2-1	CASEAGTYNEQFF
16	TRBV27	TRBJ2-1	CASSFPPGVRGNEQFF